Below, one T cell receptor (beta chain) is given with its context. It was during active infection that Seattle patients were enrolled and then longitudinally followed. The sample originates from a study of blood T cell repertoires in COVID-19. Study details: The United States, Italy and Spain were the sources of the acute and convalescent COVID-19 samples. The analysed material was cDNA or gDNA that came from T cells, B-cell-depleted T cells, or PBMCs.

Study processing details: By means of reference gene primer amplification, nucleated cell counts were estimated. The method was immunoSEQ multiplex PCR; TCRdb's version includes in-frame clones alone and lacks a portion of them. D and trimming were read from the DNA, whereas the V and J calls and clone size are those reported in that table. Of some 500,000 clones listed, about 89% are singletons. This CDR3 is 13 amino acids long. The V end lost 2 bases, the J end lost 7 bases, and 12 bases lay between the germline ends. The germline V gene has CDR1 SGHTA and CDR2 FQGNSA. The chain links TRBV7-2 to TRBJ2-7; maybe TRBD2 (7 bases). The TCR sequence derives from a woman aged 45-65 years with COVID-19, enrolled during active disease. The source material was peripheral blood. The CDR3, as DNA: TGTGCCAGCAGCTTACGGGGGGCAAGAGAGCAGTACTTC. Translating gives CASSLRGAREQYF.